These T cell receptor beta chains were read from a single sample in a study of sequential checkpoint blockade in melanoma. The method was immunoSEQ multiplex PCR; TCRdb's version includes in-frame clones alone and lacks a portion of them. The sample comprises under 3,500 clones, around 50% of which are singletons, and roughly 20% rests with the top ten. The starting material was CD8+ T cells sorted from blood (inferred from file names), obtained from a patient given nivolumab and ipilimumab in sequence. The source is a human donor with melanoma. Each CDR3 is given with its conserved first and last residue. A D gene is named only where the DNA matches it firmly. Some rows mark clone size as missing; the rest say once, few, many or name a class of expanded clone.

TGTGCCAGCAGGCTGACCGGGGGTGGATACTACAATGAGCAGTTCTTC CASRLTGGGYYNEQFF TRBJ2-1 TRBV2 few NA
TGCGCCAGCAGCCAGCGGGAGAGAGGCCCAGATACGCAGTATTTT CASSQRERGPDTQYF TRBJ2-3 TRBV4-1 NA TRBD2
TGTGCCAGCAGCGGTACAGACAGGGTTCAGACCCAGTACTTC CASSGTDRVQTQYF TRBJ2-5 TRBV7-9 NA TRBD1
TGTGCCAGCAGTAGACTAGCGGGAGGGGATGAGCAGTTCTTC CASSRLAGGDEQFF TRBJ2-1 TRBV6-4 NA TRBD2
TGTGCCAGCAGCGTAGGAGGGGGAGTCCTCAATGAGCAGTTCTTC CASSVGGGVLNEQFF TRBJ2-1 TRBV9 NA NA
TGTGCCAGCAGCGTAGGTCTAGCGAACTCCTACGAGCAGTACTTC CASSVGLANSYEQYF TRBJ2-7 TRBV9 few NA
TGCGCCAGCAGCCTGAGGACAGGGGACCCCGCGAACACCGGGGAGCTGTTTTTT CASSLRTGDPANTGELFF TRBJ2-2 TRBV5-1 few TRBD1
TGTGCCAGCAGCGGGTCGGAAGAGACCCAGTACTTC CASSGSEETQYF TRBJ2-5 TRBV9 NA NA
TGTGCCAGCAGCTTAGGGACAGGGGGTTATCTGAACACTGAAGCTTTCTTT CASSLGTGGYLNTEAFF TRBJ1-1 TRBV7-9 medium-sized TRBD1
TGCAGTGCTGTTTTAACAGACGAGCAGTACTTC CSAVLTDEQYF TRBJ2-7 TRBV20-1 NA NA
TGTGCCACCAGCAGAAACAGCGGGGCCTACGAGCAGTACTTC CATSRNSGAYEQYF TRBJ2-7 TRBV15 once TRBD2
TGTGCCAGCAGCCCCGGGACAGTCTCTACCTACGAGCAGTACTTC CASSPGTVSTYEQYF TRBJ2-7 TRBV5-4 NA TRBD1
TGTGCCAGCAGAGACACAGGGTTGGCCTACGAGCAGTACTTC CASRDTGLAYEQYF TRBJ2-7 TRBV2 NA NA
TGCAGCGTTGAAGGGGCAGGGGTCACAGATACGCAGTATTTT CSVEGAGVTDTQYF TRBJ2-3 TRBV29-1 NA NA
TGTGCCAGCAAGCCAGGCCCGAGAGAAGCTTTCTTT CASKPGPREAFF TRBJ1-1 TRBV2 NA NA
TGCGCCAGCAGCCAAGGACTAGCGGATGACAATGAGCAGTTCTTC CASSQGLADDNEQFF TRBJ2-1 TRBV4-3 once TRBD2
TGCGCCAGCAGCCAAGCCAGCGGTCCCTCCTACGAGCAGTACTTC CASSQASGPSYEQYF TRBJ2-7 TRBV4-1 NA NA
TGCGCCAGCAGCCAAGTGGGACTAGCGGTACAGTACTTC CASSQVGLAVQYF TRBJ2-7 TRBV4-1 NA TRBD2
TGTGCCAGCACTGGGACTAGCAATTTTGGGGAGCTGTTTTTT CASTGTSNFGELFF TRBJ2-2 TRBV6-5 NA TRBD2
TGTGCCAGCAGTTACTGGGAGGACGGGGGTGACCTGACTTTC CASSYWEDGGDLTF TRBJ2-6 TRBV6-5 NA NA
TGTGCCAGCTCACCCCCTGCTAGCGGGAGGGCCGGCGATGAGCAGTTCTTC CASSPPASGRAGDEQFF TRBJ2-1 TRBV18 NA TRBD2
TGTGCCAGCAGCTTTCTAGGCAATGAGCAGTTCTTC CASSFLGNEQFF TRBJ2-1 TRBV7-9 few NA
TGTGCTAGTGGTCCACAGGGGGCGAGGACTGAAGCTTTCTTT CASGPQGARTEAFF TRBJ1-1 TRBV12-5 NA TRBD1
TGTGCCAGCAGTTTGGGGGCGGGCACCGGGGAGCTGTTTTTT CASSLGAGTGELFF TRBJ2-2 TRBV27 few NA
TGTGCCAGCAGCGTCCTTGGGGTAGCGGGGGGAGCAGAGACCCAGTACTTC CASSVLGVAGGAETQYF TRBJ2-5 TRBV9 NA TRBD2
TGTGCCAGCAGTGACGGGGGCCCGAACACTGAAGCTTTCTTT CASSDGGPNTEAFF TRBJ1-1 TRBV6-4 NA NA
TGTGCCAGCAGAACAGGGAACACTGAAGCTTTCTTT CASRTGNTEAFF TRBJ1-1 TRBV6-1 few NA